This entry lists 24 T cell receptor beta chains sequenced from one sample in a study of OX40 agonist ivuxolimab in advanced cancers. Library creation used the immunoSEQ multiplex PCR assay. TCRdb mirrors the immuneACCESS table, restricted to in-frame sequences. Some clones are absent from its copies; in checked studies, under half trace to an unresolved V gene, and the reason for the others is unknown. In all, the sample holds about 130,000 clones, and around nine tenths of those were seen once. Roughly 1.1% of the sample belongs to the ten largest clones. Material: CD4+ or CD8+ T cells sorted from blood, obtained in a trial of the OX40 agonist ivuxolimab. The receptor source for this set is an adult with an advanced solid tumor such as melanoma, head and neck, liver or kidney cancer.

This clone was recorded only once. The chain couples TRBV10-3 to TRBJ2-7; 8 nucleotides match TRBD1. The V and J ends lost 4 bases and 3 bases, in that order; junction bases with no gene match: 5. The CDR3 has 14 amino acids. Germline V gene data show CDR1 as ENHRY and CDR2 as SYGVKD. The CDR3 sequence: CAISAGQGDYEQYF. CDR3 nucleotides: TGTGCCATCAGTGCCGGACAGGGAGACTACGAGCAGTACTTC.

The V gene is TRBV7-3, the J gene TRBJ2-7; D not resolved. The CDR3 length is 13 residues. V lost 0 bases to trimming and J lost 3 bases, with 6 bases between them. Germline assignment: CDR1 SGHTA and CDR2 FQGTGA. The CDR3 nucleotides are TGTGCCAGCAGCTTAACGAACTACTACGAGCAGTACTTC. This encodes CASSLTNYYEQYF.

The chain recombines TRBV19 with TRBJ2-7, with unresolved D. The germline CDR1 and CDR2 sequences are LNHDA and SQIVND (reference sequence). V was cut by 4 bases and J by 3 bases, with 16 bases left in between. The CDR3 length is 15 residues. The chain's CDR3 is CASSNLFAGFYEQYF. DNA of the CDR3: TGTGCCAGTAGTAACCTTTTTGCAGGCTTCTACGAGCAGTACTTC.

The table lists this clone with a count of one. The same CDR3 arises from other DNA sequences in this sample as well. The V and J genes are TRBV9 and TRBJ2-6, with no clear D. The germline V gene encodes CDR1 SGDLS and CDR2 YYNGEE. This CDR3 region has 13 residues. V was clipped by 5 bases and J by 1 base, with 4 bases between them. This chain's CDR3 is CASSASGANVLTF. The DNA for the CDR3 is TGTGCCAGCAGTGCATCTGGGGCCAACGTCCTGACTTTC.

The chain uses TRBV28 and TRBJ2-1, with 7 positions matching TRBD2. Germline trimming cut 5 bases from V and 0 bases from J; bases unmatched to any gene: 7. Per germline, CDR1 MDHEN and CDR2 SYDVKM. The CDR3 totals 16 residues. This chain's CDR3 is CASSPTSVTSYNEQFF. DNA of the CDR3: TGTGCCAGCAGTCCTACTAGCGTAACCTCCTACAATGAGCAGTTCTTC.

The CDR3 loop is CASSATSGRETQYF. Here the CDR3 DNA reads TGTGCCAGCAGTGCAACTAGCGGGAGAGAGACCCAGTACTTC. V usage is TRBV27 and J usage is TRBJ2-5; 11 bases agree with TRBD2. This CDR3 is built from 14 residues. Germline assignment: CDR1 MNHEY and CDR2 SMNVEV (reference sequence). The J segment lost 4 bases and the V segment lost 5 bases, leaving 3 bases of the junction unmatched.

The chain recombines TRBV18 with TRBJ2-1; D gene uncertain. Germline V CDR1 and CDR2: KGHSH, LQKENI. The CDR3 sequence is 12 residues long. V was trimmed by 2 bases and J by 8 bases, leaving 7 bases between them. DNA of the CDR3: TGTGCCAGCTCACCAGGATACGATGAGCAGTTCTTC. Translation gives CASSPGYDEQFF.

The chain links TRBV5-1 to TRBJ2-1; D gene ambiguous. V lost 7 bases, J lost 0 bases, and 11 bases lay in between. The CDR3 is made up of 14 amino acids. Germline CDR1 and CDR2: SGHRS and YFSETQ. The CDR3 reads CASGVSASYNEQFF. DNA for the CDR3: TGCGCCAGCGGGGTGTCTGCCTCCTACAATGAGCAGTTCTTC.

V and J are TRBV6-1 and TRBJ2-4; D may be TRBD1 (5 bases). CDR3 length: 15 residues. Trimming took off 5 bases at V and 3 bases at J, with 14 bases between the two ends. Per germline, CDR1 MNHNS and CDR2 SASEGT. The CDR3 spells CASSPHGTGKNIQYF. The DNA of the CDR3 is TGTGCCAGCAGTCCCCACGGAACAGGCAAAAACATTCAGTACTTC.

This sequence joins TRBV7-9 and TRBJ1-1, with 8 positions matching TRBD1. Germline-derived CDR1 and CDR2 are SEHNR and FQNEAQ (reference sequence). J lost 6 bases, V lost 5 bases, and 14 bases had no gene match. The CDR3 runs to 16 residues. CDR3 sequence reads: CASSPNTPGQGAEAFF. The DNA of the CDR3 is TGTGCCAGCAGCCCGAACACCCCCGGACAGGGAGCTGAAGCTTTCTTT.

This clone was counted a single time. This chain connects TRBV28 to TRBJ1-2, with 9 bases lining up with TRBD1. The germline gives CDR1 MDHEN, CDR2 SYDVKM. V lost 2 bases and J lost 3; bases outside the gene matches: 10. CDR3 length: 17 residues. CDR3 region: CASSLGKRGQGYYGYTF. CDR3 nucleotide sequence: TGTGCCAGCAGTTTAGGTAAAAGGGGACAGGGATACTATGGCTACACCTTC.

The chain is built from TRBV5-1 and TRBJ1-1; D is undetermined. Looked up from germline, CDR1 is SGHRS and CDR2 is YFSETQ. The CDR3 contains 14 residues. Trimming removed 0 bases from V and 1 base from J, with 7 bases in between. In DNA, the CDR3 is TGCGCCAGCAGCTTGGTTCTGGAGAACACTGAAGCTTTCTTT. Protein sequence: CASSLVLENTEAFF.

J is TRBJ2-7 and V is TRBV7-9; 8 nucleotides line up with TRBD2. Germline V CDR1 and CDR2: SEHNR, FQNEAQ (reference sequence). The CDR3 extends over 15 amino acids. The V segment lost 7 bases and the J segment 4 bases; nucleotides outside the gene matches: 12. The CDR3 DNA follows: TGTGCCAGCACCTCTGGCACGGGAGGGTTTTACGAGCAGTACTTC. It codes for CASTSGTGGFYEQYF.

This rearrangement joins TRBV7-9 to TRBJ1-6; D possibly corresponds to TRBD1 (5 bases). CDR1 is SEHNR and CDR2 is FQNEAQ in the germline V gene (reference sequence). CDR3 size: 15 residues. V was clipped by 5 bases and J by 8 bases, with 16 bases between them. The CDR3 nucleotides read TGTGCCAGCAGCCTACCGGGACCGCCGGATTCACCCCTCCACTTT. This codes for CASSLPGPPDSPLHF.

V and J are TRBV18 and TRBJ2-1; 8 bases line up with TRBD1. CDR1 and CDR2 (germline): KGHSH, LQKENI. V trimming: 3 bases; J trimming: 5 bases; junction bases outside the gene matches: 6. The CDR3 has 15 amino acids. This CDR3 reads CASSPYVTGDNEQFF. DNA for the CDR3: TGTGCCAGCTCACCCTATGTGACAGGGGACAATGAGCAGTTCTTC.

The genes are TRBV6-5 and TRBJ1-1; 7 positions match TRBD1. Germline CDR1 reads MNHEY; CDR2 reads SVGAGI. J was trimmed by 1 base and V by 6 bases; bases with no gene match: 5. The CDR3 runs to 14 residues. CDR3 sequence: CASSPQGPNTEAFF. The CDR3 coding sequence is TGTGCCAGCAGCCCACAGGGGCCGAACACTGAAGCTTTCTTT.

The chain uses TRBV4-2 and TRBJ2-2; TRBD2 might be the D (5 bases). The CDR3 covers 15 residues. V lost 2 bases and J 1 base, leaving 8 bases between the germline ends. Germline CDR1 is LGHNA and CDR2 is YNFKEQ. CDR3 residues: CASSQSGENTGELFF. The CDR3 DNA follows: TGTGCCAGCAGCCAAAGCGGAGAGAACACCGGGGAGCTGTTTTTT.

The CDR3: CASSTGQEGQPQHF. CDR3 DNA sequence: TGCGCCAGCAGCACCGGACAGGAAGGTCAGCCCCAGCATTTT. This sequence joins TRBV5-1 and TRBJ1-5; TRBD1 matches 7 bases. V lost 4 bases to trimming and J lost 6 bases; unmatched junction nucleotides: 7. The CDR3 consists of 14 residues. In germline, CDR1 is SGHRS, CDR2 YFSETQ.

This clone has only a few counts. This chain uses TRBV10-3 with TRBJ1-5; 8 positions match TRBD1. CDR3 size: 14 residues. Germline loops: CDR1 ENHRY, CDR2 SYGVKD. Trimming took 3 bases from V and 5 from J; bases not matched to a gene: 3. The CDR3 loop reads CAISEGDRHQPQHF. CDR3 bases: TGTGCCATCAGTGAAGGGGACAGGCATCAGCCCCAGCATTTT.

This clone was recorded once. V gene TRBV30 combines with J gene TRBJ2-6, with D perhaps given as TRBD1 or TRBD2 (6 bases each). The germline gives CDR1 GTSNPN, CDR2 SVGIG (reference sequence). Trimming cost V 4 bases and J 2 bases, with 15 bases left between them. The CDR3 length is 16 residues. CDR3 bases: TGTGCCTGGACCCTAGTGGGGGGCGCTGGGGCCAACGTCCTGACTTTC. This gives the protein CAWTLVGGAGANVLTF.

The chain couples TRBV7-2 to TRBJ2-2; 9 positions match TRBD2. The CDR3 is made up of 15 amino acids. Trimming took 3 bases from V and 4 from J; bases not matched to a gene: 3. The germline gives CDR1 SGHTA, CDR2 FQGNSA. This chain's CDR3 is CASSLGLAGTGELFF. The CDR3 DNA sequence: TGTGCCAGCAGCTTGGGACTAGCTGGCACCGGGGAGCTGTTTTTT.

The V gene is TRBV7-9, the J gene TRBJ1-2; D might be TRBD1 (5 bases). Germline-derived CDR1 and CDR2 are SEHNR and FQNEAQ (reference sequence). The CDR3 extends over 14 amino acids. The V end lost 1 base, the J end lost 8 bases, and 14 bases lay between the germline ends. The CDR3 loop is CASSLVVDMGGYTF. Here the CDR3 DNA reads TGTGCCAGCAGCTTAGTTGTGGACATGGGGGGCTACACCTTC.

V usage is TRBV19 and J usage is TRBJ2-1; TRBD2 agrees at 10 bases. J gave up 0 bases and V 8 bases, and 13 bases lay outside the gene matches. The CDR3 extends over 18 amino acids. Germline V gene sequence: CDR1 LNHDA, CDR2 SQIVND (reference sequence). CDR3 residues: CASWTSGGFPISYNEQFF. The CDR3 region has the DNA TGTGCCAGTTGGACTAGCGGAGGTTTCCCGATCTCCTACAATGAGCAGTTCTTC.

The V gene is TRBV6-6, the J gene TRBJ2-7, with a possible D match to TRBD1 (6 bases). Germline values: CDR1 MNHNY, CDR2 SVGAGI (reference sequence). V lost 0 bases and J lost 6, with 15 bases in between. CDR3 size: 15 residues. The CDR3 protein is CASSYSTSAGAEQYF. CDR3 DNA sequence: TGTGCCAGCAGTTACTCTACCAGCGCAGGGGCCGAGCAGTACTTC.